A selection of T cell receptor beta chains follows, all from one sample in a study of T-cell memory formation after mild COVID-19. In TCRdb, the 5' RACE reads were re-called with MiXCR into one record per CDR3 protein. This table holds about 290,000 distinct CDR3 sequences, less than 20% found once. The sequencing input was PBMCs or a T cell subset sorted from them (not recorded which). These receptors all come from a man between 18 and 35 years old who had mild COVID-19 (a few samples of this study predate the infection). Cell type and time point are not known. CDR3s include the opening cysteine and the closing phenylalanine or tryptophan. Fields, in order: V gene, CDR3 protein.

>TRBV9
CASSVGFYEQFF
>TRBV4-3
CASSIDQGNGYTF
>TRBV5-1
CASSLNGPGGYF
>TRBV7-3
CASSQLGPNEQFF
>TRBV20-1
CSALSGDGTDTQYF
>TRBV6-6
CASSLAGGHRTQYF
>TRBV5-1
CASSPGGTSRLSYNEQFF
>TRBV12-3/TRBV12-4
CASSLLTGGHEQFF
>TRBV18
CASSPSREETQYF
>TRBV7-2
CASSFASGGQTQYF
>TRBV20-1
CSATWGTYSGNTIYF
>TRBV7-2
CASSLAQATSGDQTQYF
>TRBV25-1
CASSEYIGASSYEQYF
>TRBV12-3/TRBV12-4
CASRSDRRDQPQHF
>TRBV20-1
CSAKDPLGNQPQHF
>TRBV7-9
CASSLATGDIQYF
>TRBV11-2
CASSLMGQGFYGYTF
>TRBV7-2
CASGQQNYGYTF
>TRBV2
CASMGGSSGANVLTF
>TRBV10-3
CAISVRPGNEQFF
>TRBV12-3/TRBV12-4
CASNHGGITDTQYF
>TRBV5-1
CASSLTVMTYEQYF
>TRBV6-5
CASSYEGGRNEQFF
>TRBV6-6
CASRDSILENPSGANVLTF
>TRBV7-2
CASTSSYNSPLHF
>TRBV11-2
CASSLELLSYNEQFF
>TRBV7-2
CASSLSPAADTIYF
>TRBV24-1
CATSEPPLWDTQYF
>TRBV7-9
CASSPRDRSTDTQYF
>TRBV7-2
CASSLGLAGGDNEQFF
>TRBV5-6
CASSSLAGGYYNEQFF
>TRBV6-5
CASRDGGGGGYGYTF
>TRBV7-6
CASQNGNTGELFF
>TRBV4-3
CASSQDLASGGFAFF
>TRBV19
CASSISHPNSYNEQFF
>TRBV7-2
CASSLSTSSTGELFF
>TRBV28
CASGQLHGNGYTF
>TRBV7-2
CASSLEPYEQYF
>TRBV7-3
CASSLLASGGANEQFF
>TRBV12-3/TRBV12-4
CASSLGRAVLTEAFF
>TRBV20-1
CSARAAGTDTQYF
>TRBV9
CASSPASGGPYNEQFF